This T cell receptor beta chain was profiled in a study of blood T cell repertoires in COVID-19. Original processing notes: Reference gene primer amplification gave estimated nucleated cell counts. Here immunoSEQ multiplex PCR was the method, and the copy in TCRdb shows in-frame clones only, minus some. That table furnishes V, J and clone size, whereas the DNA furnished D and trimming. Among tens of thousands of clones listed, 75% to 90% were seen once. Germline CDR1 and CDR2: MNHEY and SVGAGI. Trimming removed 0 bases at V and 4 bases at J, with 9 bases between. The CDR3 is 14 amino acids. This chain joins TRBV6-5 and TRBJ1-2; no clear D gene. Material: peripheral blood. The TCR was taken from a male donor with acute or convalescent COVID-19. CDR3 sequence: CASSYSRTGYGYTF. The CDR3 DNA reads as TGTGCCAGCAGTTACTCGAGGACTGGCTATGGCTACACCTTC.